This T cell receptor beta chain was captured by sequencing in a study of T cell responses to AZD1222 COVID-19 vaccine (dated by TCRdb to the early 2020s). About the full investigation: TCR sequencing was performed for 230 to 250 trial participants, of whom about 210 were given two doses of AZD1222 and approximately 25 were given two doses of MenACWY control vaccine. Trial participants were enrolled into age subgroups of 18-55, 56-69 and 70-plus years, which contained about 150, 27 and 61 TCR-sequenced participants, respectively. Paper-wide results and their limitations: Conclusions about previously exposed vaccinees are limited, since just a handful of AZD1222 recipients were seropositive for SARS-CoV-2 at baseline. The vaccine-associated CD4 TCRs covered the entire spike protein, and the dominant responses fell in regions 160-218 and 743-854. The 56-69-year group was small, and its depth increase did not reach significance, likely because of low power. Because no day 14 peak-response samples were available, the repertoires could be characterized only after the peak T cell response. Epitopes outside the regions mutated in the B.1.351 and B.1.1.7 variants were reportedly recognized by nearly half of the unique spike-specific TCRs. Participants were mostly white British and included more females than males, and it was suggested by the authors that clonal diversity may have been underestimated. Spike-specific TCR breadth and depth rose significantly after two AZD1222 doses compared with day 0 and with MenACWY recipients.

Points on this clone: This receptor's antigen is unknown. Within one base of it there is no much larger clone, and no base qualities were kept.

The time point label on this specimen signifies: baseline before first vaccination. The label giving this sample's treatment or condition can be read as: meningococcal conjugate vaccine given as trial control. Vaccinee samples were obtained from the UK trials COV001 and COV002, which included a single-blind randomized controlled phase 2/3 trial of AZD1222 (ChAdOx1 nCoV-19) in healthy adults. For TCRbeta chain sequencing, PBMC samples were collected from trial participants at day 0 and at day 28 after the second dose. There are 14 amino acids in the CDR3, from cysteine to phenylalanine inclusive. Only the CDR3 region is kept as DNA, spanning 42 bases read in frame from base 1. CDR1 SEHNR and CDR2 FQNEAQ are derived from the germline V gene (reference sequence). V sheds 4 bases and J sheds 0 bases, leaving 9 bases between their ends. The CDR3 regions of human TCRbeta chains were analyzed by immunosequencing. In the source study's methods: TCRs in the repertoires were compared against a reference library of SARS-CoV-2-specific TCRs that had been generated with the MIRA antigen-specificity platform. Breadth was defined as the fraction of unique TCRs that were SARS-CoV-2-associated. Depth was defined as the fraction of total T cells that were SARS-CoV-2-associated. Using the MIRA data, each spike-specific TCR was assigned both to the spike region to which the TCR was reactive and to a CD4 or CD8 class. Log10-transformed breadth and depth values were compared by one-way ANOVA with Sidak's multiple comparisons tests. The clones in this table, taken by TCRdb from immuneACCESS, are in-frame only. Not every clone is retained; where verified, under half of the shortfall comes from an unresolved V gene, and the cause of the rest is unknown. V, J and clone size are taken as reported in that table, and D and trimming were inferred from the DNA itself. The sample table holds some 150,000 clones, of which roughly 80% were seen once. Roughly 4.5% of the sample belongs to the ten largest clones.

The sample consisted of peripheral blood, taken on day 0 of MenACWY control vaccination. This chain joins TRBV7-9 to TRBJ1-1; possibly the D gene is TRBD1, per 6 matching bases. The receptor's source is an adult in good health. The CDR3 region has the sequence CASSSQGMNTEAFF. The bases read TGTGCCAGCAGCTCACAGGGAATGAACACTGAAGCTTTCTTT.